One and the same sample provided the 4 T cell receptor beta chains below, sequenced in a study of cytomegalovirus exposure and HLA in healthy donors. Primers: 60 Vbeta forward and 13 Jbeta reverse. Generated by immunoSEQ multiplex PCR, the TCRdb table keeps only in-frame clones and is missing some. The sample has 150,000 or so clones, 65% to 80% seen once. The sample was PBMCs. The receptors were sampled from a young man in good health and CMV-seronegative.

The chain employs TRBV6-5 and TRBJ1-1, with D maybe TRBD1 (6 bases). CDR1 is MNHEY, CDR2 SVGAGI, per germline. CDR3 length: 15 residues. V was cut by 2 bases and J by 5 bases, with 15 bases left in between. CDR3: CASSYATGVRTEAFF. CDR3 coding DNA: TGTGCCAGCAGTTACGCGACAGGAGTACGGACTGAAGCTTTCTTT.

This sequence joins TRBV19 and TRBJ2-1, with TRBD2 as a possible D gene (5 bases). The CDR3 has 16 residues. CDR1 is LNHDA, CDR2 SQIVND, per germline (reference sequence). Trimming pared 1 base from V and 0 bases from J, leaving 10 bases between. CDR3 region: CASSIGTGSSYNEQFF. DNA for the CDR3: TGTGCCAGTAGTATAGGTACGGGGAGCTCCTACAATGAGCAGTTCTTC.

This sequence joins TRBV12-2 and TRBJ2-4; TRBD2, as called in the table, went unchecked against the DNA. TRBV12-2 is described as a pseudogene. This CDR3 region has 22 residues. CDR3 DNA: TGTGCAAGTCGCTTACCCGAGGCCGAGGCATGGGGAGGGGTCCTAGCCAAAAACATTCAGTACTTC. Its protein is CASRLPEAEAWGGVLAKNIQYF.

This clone was seen more than once but under ten times. This rearrangement joins TRBV18 to TRBJ2-7; TRBD1 matches 9 bases. Trimming took 3 bases from V and 1 from J; bases not matched to a gene: 10. This CDR3 has 17 residues. Germline CDR1 KGHSH, CDR2 LQKENI. The CDR3 bases are TGTGCCAGCTCACCCCGGGTACGACAGGGGGGTTCCTACGAGCAGTACTTC. Its translation is CASSPRVRQGGSYEQYF.